This TCR beta chain was identified during a study of control samples from healthy donors and cancer patients. The table came from immunoSEQ multiplex PCR; TCRdb's copy has only in-frame clones and leaves some out. The sample shows 200,000 or so clones, 90% to 95% of them seen only once. Sequences were obtained from blood. This clonotype was sampled from a man aged 45-65 years in good health.

The CDR3 DNA reads as TGTGCCAGCAGTTATACAGGGGGCGTTTATGGCTACACCTTC. Amino acids: CASSYTGGVYGYTF. This sequence joins TRBV7-2 and TRBJ1-2; 9 bases map to TRBD1. Germline V gene data show CDR1 as SGHTA and CDR2 as FQGNSA. The CDR3 consists of 14 residues. Trimming at V came to 6 bases and at J to 5 bases, leaving 7 bases not matched to a gene.